The T cell receptor (beta chain) described here comes from a study of human T cells and chemical hapten exposure. Whole-study findings and limits: Expanded TCR sets contained significantly more large CDR3 similarity clusters than controls. The study found that DPC sensitization did not change TCRs above 1 in 1000 frequency.

Specified time point: patch test 1, 2 weeks after DPC sensitization. Treatment noted: therapeutic diphenylcyclopropenone sensitization with weekly scalp DPC. This clonotype was found a few times. Its antigen is currently unknown. Germline-derived CDR1 and CDR2 are LNHDA and SQIVND (reference sequence). V gave up 6 bases and J gave up 3 bases, with 14 bases separating them. CDR3 length: 14 amino acids. TCRdb used MiXCR to reprocess the RACE reads, holding one entry per CDR3 protein. The sample lists some 94,000 distinct CDR3 sequences; about an eighth were seen once. The sample in question was whole blood, obtained in connection with sensitization to the hapten diphenylcyclopropenone (DPC). The chain recombines TRBV19 with TRBJ2-5; D may be TRBD1 (5 bases). The TCR sequence derives from a woman aged 40 to 49 with alopecia areata. Some clones in this sample may be carry-over from other donors' samples. CDR3 in amino acids: CASSRQLLEETQYF. The CDR3 DNA is TGTGCCAGTAGCCGACAGCTCCTTGAAGAGACCCAGTACTTC.